This is a list of T cell receptor beta chains from one sample in a study of shared clonotypes between healthy human individuals. Here immunoSEQ multiplex PCR was the method, and the copy in TCRdb shows in-frame clones only, minus some. The table has over 2,000,000 clones, roughly 95% seen once; the top ten hold more than 1.5%. Input material: naive CD8+ T cells from PBMCs. The receptors come from a man younger than 30 in good health. Some clones in this sample may be carry-over from other donors' samples. CDR3s include the opening cysteine and the closing phenylalanine or tryptophan. The order of the fields is CDR3 protein, D gene, J gene, clone size, V gene. The D gene is left open where the match is weak. Size tells how often a clone was seen (once, few, many) or the class of an expanded clone, and some rows leave it out.

CASSYTNRASNQPQHF,-,TRBJ1-5,once,TRBV6-6
CASSELPGRYEQYF,TRBD2,TRBJ2-7,-,TRBV2
CASGDSVREQYF,-,TRBJ2-7,-,TRBV5-4
CASSLSSSSYNEQFF,-,TRBJ2-1,-,TRBV27
CASSPGNSGGDTEAFF,-,TRBJ1-1,-,TRBV27
CASSLWQPNTGELFF,-,TRBJ2-2,-,TRBV5-1
CASSTGTGRTDTQYF,TRBD1,TRBJ2-3,-,TRBV28
CASSPEGLMNTEAFF,-,TRBJ1-1,-,TRBV19
CASSIVTGAYNEQFF,-,TRBJ2-1,-,TRBV19
CASSQISGGANVLTF,-,TRBJ2-6,-,TRBV27
CASSQGIPYEQYF,-,TRBJ2-7,-,TRBV14
CATSRDVRGNTIYF,-,TRBJ1-3,-,TRBV15
CASSYRGTNYGYTF,TRBD1,TRBJ1-2,-,TRBV2
CATSKRTSGVSYEQYF,TRBD2,TRBJ2-7,-,TRBV15
CASSFLNTEAFF,-,TRBJ1-1,few,TRBV28
CATSTGWGSHDEQYF,-,TRBJ2-7,-,TRBV15
CASTARAVSYNEQFF,-,TRBJ2-1,-,TRBV6-1
CASSPKMGGGYTF,-,TRBJ1-2,-,TRBV4-1
CASSFTRDTQYF,-,TRBJ2-3,-,TRBV19
CASSQDPGTVIQYF,-,TRBJ2-4,-,TRBV4-1
CASSVSSGIYEQYF,-,TRBJ2-7,-,TRBV9
CASSLVSGKGYEQYF,-,TRBJ2-7,-,TRBV7-2
CASSPRYPNTGELFF,-,TRBJ2-2,-,TRBV7-9
CASSPRGDSYNEQFF,-,TRBJ2-1,-,TRBV6-4
CASTGGNSNQPQHF,-,TRBJ1-5,-,TRBV7-8
CATQTPGVGAFF,-,TRBJ1-1,-,TRBV25-1
CASRRGRQPRLHTDTQYF,-,TRBJ2-3,-,TRBV28
CASSLKGVAGPTDTQYF,TRBD2,TRBJ2-3,-,TRBV27
CASSSRQGGSNEQFF,-,TRBJ2-1,-,TRBV19
CASSPQTGAGTDTQYF,TRBD1,TRBJ2-3,-,TRBV27
CASSEILPLRMFANTGELFF,-,TRBJ2-2,-,TRBV6-1
CASSVVFREGPGELFF,TRBD2,TRBJ2-2,-,TRBV9
CATSSRNSGANVLTF,-,TRBJ2-6,-,TRBV15
CASSPGLGRGNEQFF,TRBD2,TRBJ2-1,-,TRBV11-2
CASSLEGSSGNTIYF,-,TRBJ1-3,-,TRBV28
CASSLLPSAGELFF,-,TRBJ2-2,once,TRBV11-3
CASSLTPLAGATDTQYF,TRBD2,TRBJ2-3,once,TRBV5-5
CASSQSASPNQPQHF,-,TRBJ1-5,-,TRBV7-8
CASSEPHRREVTDTQYF,TRBD2,TRBJ2-3,-,TRBV10-1
CASSIVLGSYEQYF,-,TRBJ2-7,-,TRBV19
CASRPTGNTEAFF,-,TRBJ1-1,-,TRBV28